This TCR beta chain was identified in a study of persistence of HIV-infected CD4 T cells. Study-wide results and caveats: Rare CMV-responding cells carrying HIV-1 proviruses were not analyzed separately for TCR. Antigen-responding cells were enriched for degenerate expanded CDR3beta sequences.

The immunoSEQ assay was version 4, run in survey mode. Only in-frame clones appear in the TCRdb table, and some are missing; sequencing was by immunoSEQ multiplex PCR. The data contain 50,000 or so clones, under 85% of them seen just once; the ten biggest clones take up under 3.5%. Stimulation used 8.5 to 10 ug/mL lysate from CMV-infected fibroblasts. CD40L-negative CD69-negative CD45RO-high memory CD4+ T cells were sorted as populations depleted of antigen-responding cells. Donors were HIV-1-infected adults who began suppressive ART during chronic infection. This clone was seen just once. The antigen remains unidentified. The V segment lost 5 bases and the J segment 2 bases; nucleotides outside the gene matches: 12. Germline CDR1 and CDR2: MNHEY and SVGEGT. This CDR3 contains 16 residues.

The receptor was isolated from an adult man with HIV who was CMV-seropositive. The sample was CD4+ T cells sorted from PBMCs after roughly 18-hour stimulation, taken from a patient who received antiretroviral therapy. V usage is TRBV6-2 or TRBV6-3 and J usage is TRBJ2-7; 7 bases are shared with TRBD2. In DNA form, the CDR3 reads TGTGCCAGCAGTAGCTGGTCTAGCGGAGCTCCCTACGAGCAGTACTTC. Translated, it gives CASSSWSSGAPYEQYF.